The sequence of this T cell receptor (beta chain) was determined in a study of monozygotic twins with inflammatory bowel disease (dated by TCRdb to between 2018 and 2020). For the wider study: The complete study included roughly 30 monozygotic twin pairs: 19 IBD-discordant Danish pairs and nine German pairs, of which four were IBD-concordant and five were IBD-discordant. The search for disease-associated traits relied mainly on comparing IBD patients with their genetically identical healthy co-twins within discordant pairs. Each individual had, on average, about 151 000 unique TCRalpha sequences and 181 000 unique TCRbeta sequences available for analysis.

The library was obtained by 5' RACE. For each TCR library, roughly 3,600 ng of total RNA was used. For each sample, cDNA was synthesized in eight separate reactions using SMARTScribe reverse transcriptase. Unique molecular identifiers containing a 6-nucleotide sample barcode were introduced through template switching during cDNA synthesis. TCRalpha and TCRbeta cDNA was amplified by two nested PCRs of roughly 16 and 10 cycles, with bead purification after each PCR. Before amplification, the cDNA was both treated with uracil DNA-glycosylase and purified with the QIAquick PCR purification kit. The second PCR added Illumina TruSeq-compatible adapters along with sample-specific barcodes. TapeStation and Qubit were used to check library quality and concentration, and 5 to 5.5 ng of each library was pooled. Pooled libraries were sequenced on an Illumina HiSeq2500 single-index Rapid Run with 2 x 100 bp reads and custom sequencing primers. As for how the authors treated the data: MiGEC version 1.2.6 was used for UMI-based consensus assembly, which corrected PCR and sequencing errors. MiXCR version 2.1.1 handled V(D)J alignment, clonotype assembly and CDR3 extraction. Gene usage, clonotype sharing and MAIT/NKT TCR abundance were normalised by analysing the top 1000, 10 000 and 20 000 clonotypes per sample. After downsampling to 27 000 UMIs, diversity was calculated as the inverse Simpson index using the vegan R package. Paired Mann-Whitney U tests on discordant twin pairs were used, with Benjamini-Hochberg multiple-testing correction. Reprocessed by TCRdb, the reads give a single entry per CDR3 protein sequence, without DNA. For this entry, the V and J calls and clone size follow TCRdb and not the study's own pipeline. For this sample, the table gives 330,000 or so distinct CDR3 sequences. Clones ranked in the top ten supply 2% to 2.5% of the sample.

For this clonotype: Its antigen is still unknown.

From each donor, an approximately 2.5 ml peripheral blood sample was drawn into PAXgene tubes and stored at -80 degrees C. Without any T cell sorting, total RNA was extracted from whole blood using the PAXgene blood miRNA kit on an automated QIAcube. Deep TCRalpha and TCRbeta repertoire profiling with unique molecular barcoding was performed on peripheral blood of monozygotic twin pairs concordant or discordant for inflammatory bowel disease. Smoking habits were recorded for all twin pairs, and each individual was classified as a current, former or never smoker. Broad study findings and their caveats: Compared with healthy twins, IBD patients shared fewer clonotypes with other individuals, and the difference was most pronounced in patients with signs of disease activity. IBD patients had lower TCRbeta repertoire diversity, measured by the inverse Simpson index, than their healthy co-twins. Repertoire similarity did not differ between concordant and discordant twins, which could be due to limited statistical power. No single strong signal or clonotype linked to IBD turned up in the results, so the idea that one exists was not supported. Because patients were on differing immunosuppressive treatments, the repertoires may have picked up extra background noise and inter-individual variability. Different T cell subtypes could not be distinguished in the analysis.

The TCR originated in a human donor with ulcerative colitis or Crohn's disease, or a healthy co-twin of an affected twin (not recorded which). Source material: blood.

The CDR3 region has the sequence CSSSPTGFVNNEQFF. This sequence uses TRBV18 and TRBJ2-1; the TCRdb call, TRBD1, lacks DNA for checking. The germline V gene sets CDR1 to KGHSH and CDR2 to LQKENI. The CDR3 sequence holds 15 residues, the cysteine and phenylalanine included. No DNA was logged.